This TCR beta chain was sequenced in a study of blood T cell repertoires in COVID-19. Study context: Samples representing acute and convalescent COVID-19 were sourced from the United States, Italy and Spain. T cells, B-cell-depleted T cells, or PBMCs provided the cDNA or gDNA that served as material.

In the authors' workflow: Reference gene primer amplification yielded estimated nucleated cell counts. Produced via immunoSEQ multiplex PCR; TCRdb's table is partial and in-frame only. For V, J and clone size, that table is used; D and trimming come from the DNA. In the table there are hundreds of thousands of clones, roughly 82% of which are singletons. Germline assignment: CDR1 SNHLY and CDR2 FYNNEI. This CDR3 is built from 15 residues. The trim removed 6 bases at V and 1 base at J, leaving 5 bases unmatched. The receptor was isolated from a woman over 75 with active or convalescent COVID-19. This sequence joins TRBV2 and TRBJ2-7; 11 positions agree with TRBD2. The sequenced material came from peripheral blood. CDR3 bases: TGTGCCAGCAGACTAACTAGCGGGGGATCCTACGAGCAGTACTTC. It encodes CASRLTSGGSYEQYF.